This TCR beta chain derives from a study of T cells in Graves' hyperthyroidism and ophthalmopathy. The CDR3 is 13 residues long. Trimming took 5 bases from V and 7 from J; bases not matched to a gene: 4. Many counts were recorded for this clonotype. RNA transcripts gave rise to amplified TCR beta CDR3 regions. Using the HTBI primer set, a first-round RT-PCR was run on the TCR CDR3. TCRdb re-called the multiplex PCR reads with MiXCR, one entry per CDR3 protein. Of around 300,000 distinct CDR3 sequences listed, about an eighth are singletons. The V call is TRBV12-3 or TRBV12-4, the J call TRBJ1-5; 8 nucleotides agree with TRBD1. This receptor was obtained from a woman aged 40 to 50 with Graves' ophthalmopathy. The sequencing sample was made of blood. The chain's CDR3 is CASSRTGSQPQHF. The DNA of the CDR3 is TGTGCCAGCAGTCGGACAGGGAGCCAGCCCCAGCATTTT.